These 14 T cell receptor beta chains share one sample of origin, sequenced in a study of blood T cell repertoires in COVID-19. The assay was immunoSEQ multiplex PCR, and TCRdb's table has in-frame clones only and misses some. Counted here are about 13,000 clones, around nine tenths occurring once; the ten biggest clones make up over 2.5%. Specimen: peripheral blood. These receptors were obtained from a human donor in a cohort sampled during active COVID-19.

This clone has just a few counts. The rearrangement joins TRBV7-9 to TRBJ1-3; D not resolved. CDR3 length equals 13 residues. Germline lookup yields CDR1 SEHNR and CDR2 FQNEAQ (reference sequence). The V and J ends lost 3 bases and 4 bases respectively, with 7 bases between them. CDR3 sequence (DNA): TGTGCCAGCAGCTTCCAACAGGGAAACACCATATATTTT. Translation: CASSFQQGNTIYF.

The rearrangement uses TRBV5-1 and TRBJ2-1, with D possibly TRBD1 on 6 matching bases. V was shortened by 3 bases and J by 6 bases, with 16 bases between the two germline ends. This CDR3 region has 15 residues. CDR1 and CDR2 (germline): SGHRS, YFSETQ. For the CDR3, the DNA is TGCGCCAGCAGCTCCGGGACAAACCTGGCCAATGAGCAGTTCTTC. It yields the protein CASSSGTNLANEQFF.

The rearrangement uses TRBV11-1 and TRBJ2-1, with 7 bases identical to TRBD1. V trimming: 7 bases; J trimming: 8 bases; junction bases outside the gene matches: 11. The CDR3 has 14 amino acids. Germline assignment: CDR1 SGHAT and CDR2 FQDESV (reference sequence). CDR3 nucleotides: TGTGCCAGCAACCTCGGGGACAGAGGAGATGAGCAGTTCTTC. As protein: CASNLGDRGDEQFF.

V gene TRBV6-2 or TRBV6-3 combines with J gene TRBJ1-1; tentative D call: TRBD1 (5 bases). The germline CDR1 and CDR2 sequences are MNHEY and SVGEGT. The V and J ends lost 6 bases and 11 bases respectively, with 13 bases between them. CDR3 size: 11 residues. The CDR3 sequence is CASRYQGGAFF. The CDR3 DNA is TGTGCCAGCAGATACCAGGGCGGTGCTTTCTTT.

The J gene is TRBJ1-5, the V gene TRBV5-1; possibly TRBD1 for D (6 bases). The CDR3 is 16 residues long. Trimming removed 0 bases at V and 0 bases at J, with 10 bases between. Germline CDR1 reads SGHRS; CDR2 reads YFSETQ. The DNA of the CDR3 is TGCGCCAGCAGCTTGGACCCGACAGGTAGCAATCAGCCCCAGCATTTT. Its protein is CASSLDPTGSNQPQHF.

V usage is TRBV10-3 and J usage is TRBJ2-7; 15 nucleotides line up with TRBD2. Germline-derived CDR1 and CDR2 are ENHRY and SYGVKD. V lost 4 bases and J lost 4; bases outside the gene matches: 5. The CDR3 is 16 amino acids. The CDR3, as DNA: TGTGCCATCAGTGGCGGACTAGCGGGGGGGTTTTACGAGCAGTACTTC. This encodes CAISGGLAGGFYEQYF.

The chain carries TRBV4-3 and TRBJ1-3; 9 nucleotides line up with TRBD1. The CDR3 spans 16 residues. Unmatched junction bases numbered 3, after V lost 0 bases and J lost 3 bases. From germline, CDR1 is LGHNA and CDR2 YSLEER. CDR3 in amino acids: CASSQDGDRDGNTIYF. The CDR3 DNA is TGCGCCAGCAGCCAAGACGGGGACAGGGATGGAAACACCATATATTTT.

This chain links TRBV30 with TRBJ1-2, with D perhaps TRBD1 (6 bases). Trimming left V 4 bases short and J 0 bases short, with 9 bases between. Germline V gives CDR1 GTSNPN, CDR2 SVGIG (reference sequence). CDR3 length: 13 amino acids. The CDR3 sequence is CAWTRTANYGYTF. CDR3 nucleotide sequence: TGTGCCTGGACTAGGACAGCTAACTATGGCTACACCTTC.

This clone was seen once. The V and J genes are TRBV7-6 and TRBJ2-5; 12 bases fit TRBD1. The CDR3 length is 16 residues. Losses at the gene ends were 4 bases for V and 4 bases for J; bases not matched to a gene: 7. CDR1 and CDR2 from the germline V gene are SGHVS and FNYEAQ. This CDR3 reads CASSSIRDRGRETQYF. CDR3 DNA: TGTGCCAGCAGCTCCATTCGGGACAGGGGGCGAGAGACCCAGTACTTC.

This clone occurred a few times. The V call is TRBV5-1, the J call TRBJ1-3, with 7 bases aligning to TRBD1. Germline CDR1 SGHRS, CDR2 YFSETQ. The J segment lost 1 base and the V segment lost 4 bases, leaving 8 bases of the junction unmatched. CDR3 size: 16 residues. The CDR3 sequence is CASSKERQGSGNTIYF. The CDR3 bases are TGCGCCAGCAGCAAGGAACGACAGGGATCTGGAAACACCATATATTTT.

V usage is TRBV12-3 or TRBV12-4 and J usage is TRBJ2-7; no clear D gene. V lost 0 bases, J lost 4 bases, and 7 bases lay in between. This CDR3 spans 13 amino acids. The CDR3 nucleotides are TGTGCCAGCAGTTTAGCGCCAGGTTACGAGCAGTACTTC. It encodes CASSLAPGYEQYF.

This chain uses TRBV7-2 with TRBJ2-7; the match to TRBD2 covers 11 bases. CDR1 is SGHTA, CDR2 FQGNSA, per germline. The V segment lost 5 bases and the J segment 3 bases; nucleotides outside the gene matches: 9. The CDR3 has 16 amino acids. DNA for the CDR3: TGTGCCAGCAGCCCAGCCTCCGGGACTAGCGGCTACGAGCAGTACTTC. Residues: CASSPASGTSGYEQYF.

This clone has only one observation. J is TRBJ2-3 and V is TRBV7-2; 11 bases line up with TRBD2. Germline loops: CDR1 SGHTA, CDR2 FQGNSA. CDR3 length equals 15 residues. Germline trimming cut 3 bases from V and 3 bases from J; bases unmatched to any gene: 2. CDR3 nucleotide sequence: TGTGCCAGCAGCTTTAGGACTAGCGGGACAGATACGCAGTATTTT. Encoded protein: CASSFRTSGTDTQYF. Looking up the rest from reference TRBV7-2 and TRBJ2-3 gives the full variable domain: GAGVSQSPSNKVTEKGKDVELRCDPISGHTALYWYRQSLGQGLEFLIYFQGNSAPDKSGLPSDRFSAERTGGSVSTLTIQRTQQEDSAVYLCASSFRTSGTDTQYFGPGTRLTVL.

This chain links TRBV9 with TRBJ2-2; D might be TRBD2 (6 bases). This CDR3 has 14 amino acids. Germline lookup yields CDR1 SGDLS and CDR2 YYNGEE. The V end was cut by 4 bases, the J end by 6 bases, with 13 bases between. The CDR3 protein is CASSPLGGAGELFF. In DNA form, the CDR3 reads TGTGCCAGCAGCCCCCTGGGGGGTGCCGGGGAGCTGTTTTTT.